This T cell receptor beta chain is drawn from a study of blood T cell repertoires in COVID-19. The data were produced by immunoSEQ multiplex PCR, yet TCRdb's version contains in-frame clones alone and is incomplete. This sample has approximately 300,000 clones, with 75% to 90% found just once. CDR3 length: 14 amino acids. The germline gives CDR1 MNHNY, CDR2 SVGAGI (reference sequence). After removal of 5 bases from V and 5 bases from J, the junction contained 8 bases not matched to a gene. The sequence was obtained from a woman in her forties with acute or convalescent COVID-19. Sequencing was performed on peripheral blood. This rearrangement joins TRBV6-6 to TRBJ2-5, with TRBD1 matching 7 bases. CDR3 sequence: CASSNLRGLETQYF. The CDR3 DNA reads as TGTGCCAGCAGTAACCTAAGGGGGCTGGAGACCCAGTACTTC.